The rows below give T cell receptor beta chains drawn from one sample of a study of blood T cell repertoires in COVID-19. The table came from immunoSEQ multiplex PCR; TCRdb's copy has only in-frame clones and leaves some out. The sample gives 200,000 to 250,000 clones, roughly 90% of which show up once; under 6.5% is in the top ten. Sequencing was done on a sample of peripheral blood. These TCRs come from a man aged 60 to 75 with acute or convalescent COVID-19. CDR3s include the opening cysteine and the closing phenylalanine or tryptophan. A D gene is named only where the DNA matches it firmly. The size entry is marked missing in some rows and otherwise reads once, few, many or a size class.

clone size,J gene,V gene,D gene,CDR3 protein,CDR3 DNA
.,TRBJ2-5,TRBV7-9,TRBD1,CASSLAGTGGETQYF,TGTGCCAGCAGCTTAGCCGGGACAGGGGGAGAGACCCAGTACTTC
once,TRBJ2-4,TRBV2,.,CASSDNTPTIQYF,TGTGCCAGCAGTGATAATACCCCGACAATTCAGTACTTC
.,TRBJ2-3,TRBV5-5,.,CASSPSRGYNTDTQYF,TGTGCCAGCAGCCCTTCTCGGGGGTACAACACAGATACGCAGTATTTT
.,TRBJ1-5,TRBV12-3/TRBV12-4,.,CASSNYNQPQHF,TGTGCCAGCAGTAACTACAATCAGCCCCAGCATTTT
many,TRBJ1-2,TRBV21-1,.,CASSKPTHLDRGLAGYTF,TGTGCCAGCAGCAAACCCACCCACCTAGACAGGGGGTTGGCCGGCTACACCTTC
.,TRBJ2-7,TRBV11-3,.,CASSLEAETTYEQYF,TGTGCCAGCAGCTTAGAAGCGGAGACCACCTACGAGCAGTACTTC
.,TRBJ2-1,TRBV29-1,TRBD2,CSVKTTSGSSYNEQFF,TGCAGCGTTAAAACGACTAGCGGGAGCTCCTACAATGAGCAGTTCTTC
.,TRBJ1-1,TRBV7-3,.,CASSSTLGTEAFF,TGTGCCAGCAGCTCGACTCTGGGCACTGAAGCTTTCTTT
.,TRBJ2-1,TRBV11-2,TRBD2,CASSLDSGLAGWLGNEQFF,TGTGCCAGCAGCTTAGACTCAGGACTAGCGGGATGGTTGGGAAATGAGCAGTTCTTC
.,TRBJ1-2,TRBV6-2/TRBV6-3,.,CASSYSGRTSHGYTF,TGTGCCAGCAGTTACTCAGGACGGACTAGCCATGGCTACACCTTC
.,TRBJ2-2,TRBV14,.,CASSQLRPNTGELFF,TGTGCCAGCAGCCAATTGCGTCCGAACACCGGGGAGCTGTTTTTT
.,TRBJ1-4,TRBV2,TRBD1,CASSEAPPTGGGGANEKLFF,TGTGCCAGCAGTGAAGCCCCACCGACAGGGGGCGGCGGGGCTAATGAAAAACTGTTTTTT
.,TRBJ2-7,TRBV28,.,CASSLRSYEQYF,TGTGCCAGCAGTTTAAGGAGCTACGAGCAGTACTTC
.,TRBJ2-7,TRBV19,TRBD2,CASTRTSGIFYEQYF,TGTGCCAGTACCCGGACTAGCGGGATTTTCTACGAGCAGTACTTC
.,TRBJ1-4,TRBV28,TRBD1,CASRAGQYNEKLFF,TGTGCCAGCAGGGCGGGACAGTATAATGAAAAACTGTTTTTT
.,TRBJ2-7,TRBV4-1,.,CASSQDGFGDSSYEQYF,TGCGCCAGCAGCCAAGATGGGTTCGGGGACTCCTCCTACGAGCAGTACTTC
.,TRBJ2-6,TRBV19,.,CASRTVPPGANVLTF,TGTGCCAGTAGGACAGTACCTCCTGGGGCCAACGTCCTGACTTTC
.,TRBJ2-3,TRBV7-9,.,CASSFGGLTDTQYF,TGTGCCAGCAGCTTCGGCGGACTCACAGATACGCAGTATTTT
.,TRBJ2-4,TRBV4-3,TRBD2,CASSQSLAGVGSIQYF,TGCGCCAGCAGCCAGTCACTAGCGGGAGTGGGGAGCATTCAGTACTTC
few,TRBJ2-1,TRBV9,.,CASSPPEPEGEQFF,TGTGCCAGCAGCCCCCCCGAACCCGAGGGTGAGCAGTTCTTC
.,TRBJ1-2,TRBV25-1,.,CASSEQVVGGYTF,TGTGCCAGCAGCGAACAGGTGGTTGGTGGCTACACCTTC
.,TRBJ2-1,TRBV9,TRBD2,CASSLGTSGYNEQFF,TGTGCCAGCAGCTTAGGGACTAGCGGATACAATGAGCAGTTCTTC
.,TRBJ1-2,TRBV7-2,.,CASSSPSSGQRINYGYTF,TGTGCCAGCAGTTCCCCTTCGAGCGGACAGCGAATTAACTATGGCTACACCTTC
once,TRBJ2-5,TRBV29-1,.,CSVRQETQYF,TGCAGCGTTCGTCAGGAGACCCAGTACTTC
.,TRBJ2-1,TRBV7-2,TRBD1,CASSFLGGAGQFF,TGTGCCAGCAGCTTTCTAGGGGGCGCTGGGCAGTTCTTC
.,TRBJ2-3,TRBV6-5,TRBD2,CASSLAGAHTDTQYF,TGTGCCAGCAGTTTAGCGGGAGCCCACACAGATACGCAGTATTTT
.,TRBJ1-1,TRBV6-5,TRBD1,CASSKRTGNTEAFF,TGTGCCAGCAGTAAGCGGACAGGGAACACTGAAGCTTTCTTT
.,TRBJ2-7,TRBV7-2,TRBD2,CASSLGGVNYEQYF,TGTGCCAGCAGCCTTGGGGGGGTGAACTACGAGCAGTACTTC
.,TRBJ1-2,TRBV6-5,.,CASSYSDRPYGYTF,TGTGCCAGCAGTTACTCAGACAGGCCCTATGGCTACACCTTC
.,TRBJ1-1,TRBV11-3,.,CASSLESTASYTEAFF,TGTGCCAGCAGCTTAGAGAGCACCGCGAGTTACACTGAAGCTTTCTTT
.,TRBJ1-5,TRBV27,TRBD1,CASSWDRGQPQHF,TGTGCCAGCAGTTGGGACAGGGGTCAGCCCCAGCATTTT
.,TRBJ1-2,TRBV6-5,TRBD1,CASSYLDRGWYGYTF,TGTGCCAGCAGTTACTTGGACAGGGGGTGGTATGGCTACACCTTC
.,TRBJ2-1,TRBV11-3,TRBD2,CASSQGTSGRVNEQFF,TGTGCCAGCAGCCAAGGGACTAGCGGGAGAGTTAATGAGCAGTTCTTC
.,TRBJ1-2,TRBV7-9,.,CASSLEGWAYGYTF,TGTGCCAGCAGCTTAGAGGGGTGGGCCTATGGCTACACCTTC
.,TRBJ1-4,TRBV19,TRBD1,CASSPRTGGTEKLFF,TGTGCCAGTAGTCCTAGGACAGGTGGGACTGAAAAACTGTTTTTT
.,TRBJ1-1,TRBV27,TRBD1,CASSSGRGQSTEAFF,TGTGCCAGCAGTTCGGGCAGGGGGCAAAGCACTGAAGCTTTCTTT
once,TRBJ1-1,TRBV11-2,.,CASSLGPGVNTEAFF,TGTGCCAGCAGCTTAGGACCAGGGGTGAACACTGAAGCTTTCTTT
.,TRBJ1-5,TRBV5-3,.,CARSLYRGNQPQHF,TGTGCCAGAAGCTTGTATCGGGGCAATCAGCCCCAGCATTTT
few,TRBJ1-4,TRBV24-1,TRBD1,CATSESTGDEKLFF,TGTGCCACCAGTGAATCGACAGGGGATGAAAAACTGTTTTTT
.,TRBJ1-3,TRBV11-2,.,CASSSLTGDTIYF,TGTGCCAGCAGCTCCCTTACCGGGGACACCATATATTTT
.,TRBJ1-2,TRBV25-1,TRBD1,CASSEYGDRGGYTF,TGTGCCAGCAGTGAATATGGTGACAGGGGTGGCTACACCTTC
.,TRBJ2-7,TRBV6-5,TRBD1,CATSRDRTYEQYF,TGTGCCACCTCCCGGGACAGGACTTACGAGCAGTACTTC
once,TRBJ2-3,TRBV7-2,TRBD1,CASSLRTGGADTQYF,TGTGCCAGCAGCTTAAGGACAGGGGGCGCAGATACGCAGTATTTT
.,TRBJ2-1,TRBV7-9,.,CASSLYNLYNEQFF,TGTGCCAGCAGCTTATACAACCTGTACAATGAGCAGTTCTTC
.,TRBJ2-3,TRBV28,.,CASTPSGPRYQYF,TGTGCCAGCACCCCTTCCGGTCCCCGTTATCAGTATTTT
.,TRBJ2-1,TRBV30,.,CAWRPTSYNEQFF,TGTGCCTGGAGACCTACTAGCTACAATGAGCAGTTCTTC
.,TRBJ2-1,TRBV7-2,.,CASSSLPTGSYNEQFF,TGTGCCAGCAGCTCCCTTCCCACAGGCTCCTACAATGAGCAGTTCTTC
.,TRBJ1-5,TRBV19,.,CASSIAVGRGLSNQPQHF,TGTGCCAGTAGTATAGCTGTAGGCAGGGGATTGAGCAATCAGCCCCAGCATTTT
.,TRBJ2-1,TRBV7-3,TRBD2,CASSFRGIDSGGRIEQFF,TGTGCCAGCAGCTTCCGGGGAATCGATAGCGGGGGCCGTATTGAGCAGTTCTTC
.,TRBJ1-6,TRBV5-1,.,CASSIRQDGNSPLHF,TGCGCCAGCAGCATTCGACAGGATGGTAATTCACCCCTCCACTTT
.,TRBJ2-5,TRBV7-2,TRBD2,CASSWGGGRGEETQYF,TGTGCCAGCAGCTGGGGCGGCGGGAGAGGAGAAGAGACCCAGTACTTC
.,TRBJ2-3,TRBV30,TRBD2,CAWSGLAVTDTQYF,TGTGCCTGGAGTGGACTAGCGGTCACAGATACGCAGTATTTT
.,TRBJ1-1,TRBV10-3,TRBD1,CATGTGDGNTEAFF,TGTGCCACCGGGACAGGGGATGGGAACACTGAAGCTTTCTTT
.,TRBJ1-3,TRBV6-6,.,CASSYGGEGHYF,TGTGCCAGCAGTTACGGGGGGGAGGGACACTATTTT
.,TRBJ2-5,TRBV4-3,TRBD2,CASSKGLASETQYF,TGCGCCAGCAGCAAGGGACTAGCTAGCGAGACCCAGTACTTC